This T cell receptor (beta chain) originates from a study of T cells in tuberculosis. Looking at the study overall: Samples predate treatment or fall within its first 7 days.

This clone was recorded a few times. The antigen is unknown. Study results and limitations: Active tuberculosis TCR-alpha repertoires lay closer to GMM-specific TCRs than IGRA-negative controls, suggesting clonal expansion.

As for time point: new active TB diagnosis, blood taken before or within 7 days of starting treatment. Positive smear microscopy and/or M. tuberculosis culture confirmed active disease. On average about 100,000 T cells per donor were immunosequenced. Generated by immunoSEQ multiplex PCR, the TCRdb table keeps only in-frame clones and is missing some. The sample lists roughly 31,000 clones, 86% occurring once. V shed 1 base, J shed 2 bases, and the junction held 5 bases outside the gene matches. Per germline, CDR1 PRHDT and CDR2 FYEKMQ (reference sequence). The CDR3 runs to 16 residues. The TCR originated in an adult with tuberculosis. The V gene is TRBV13, the J gene TRBJ2-1; 7 bases are shared with TRBD2. Sample: PBMCs, taken at tuberculosis diagnosis. CDR3 region: CASSLEGGLPYNEQFF. The CDR3 DNA sequence: TGTGCCAGCAGCTTAGAGGGAGGGCTCCCCTACAATGAGCAGTTCTTC.